This is a list of T cell receptor beta chains from one sample in a study of shared clonotypes between healthy human individuals. Generated by immunoSEQ multiplex PCR, the TCRdb table keeps only in-frame clones and is missing some. This table has approximately 2.4 million clones, almost 96% appearing once. Material for sequencing was naive CD4+ T cells sorted from blood. The receptors here all came from a man aged 18 to 30 in good health. CDR3s include the opening cysteine and the closing phenylalanine or tryptophan. The D gene is left open where the match is weak. Size is stated for part of the rows, as once, few or many counts, or as a class when the clone is expanded.

D: -
length: 13
J: TRBJ2-5
V: TRBV2
size: -
DNA: TGTGCCAGCAGGGGACTTGCGCAAGAGACCCAGTACTTC
CDR3: CASRGLAQETQYF

D: -
length: 18
J: TRBJ1-1
V: TRBV5-1
size: -
DNA: TGCGCCAGCAGCTTGCCGCCGGGCGGGGGGCTCAGGAACACTGAAGCTTTCTTT
CDR3: CASSLPPGGGLRNTEAFF

D: -
length: 11
J: TRBJ2-3
V: TRBV10-3
size: -
DNA: TGTGCCATCAGTGACGGGTTTGGGCAGTATTTT
CDR3: CAISDGFGQYF

D: -
length: 11
J: TRBJ1-2
V: TRBV20-1
size: -
DNA: TGCAGCTCTGAGGGGGGCTATGGCTACACCTTC
CDR3: CSSEGGYGYTF

D: -
length: 14
J: TRBJ2-7
V: TRBV28
size: -
DNA: TGTGCCAGCAGTTTAGCTGGGTTCTCCTACGAGCAGTACTTC
CDR3: CASSLAGFSYEQYF

D: TRBD1
length: 15
J: TRBJ2-7
V: TRBV7-9
size: -
DNA: TGTGCCAGCAGCCCCCTCGGGACAGGGAGCCACGAGCAGTACTTC
CDR3: CASSPLGTGSHEQYF

D: TRBD2
length: 16
J: TRBJ2-7
V: TRBV6-4
size: -
DNA: TGTGCCAGCACGGGACTAGTCCCAAGGGAGGACTACGAGCAGTACTTC
CDR3: CASTGLVPREDYEQYF

D: -
length: 8
J: TRBJ1-1
V: TRBV28
size: once
DNA: TGTGCCTGGGGGGAAACTTTCTTT
CDR3: CAWGETFF

D: -
length: 13
J: TRBJ2-5
V: TRBV6-5
size: -
DNA: TGTGCCAGCAGATCAGGGGCTGGGGAGACCCAGTACTTC
CDR3: CASRSGAGETQYF

D: -
length: 15
J: TRBJ2-7
V: TRBV2
size: -
DNA: TGTGCCAGCAGTGAAGCGCTAGTGGGTCTCTACGAGCAGTACTTC
CDR3: CASSEALVGLYEQYF

D: TRBD1
length: 16
J: TRBJ2-2
V: TRBV5-1
size: -
DNA: TGCGCCAGCAGAGCCCAGGACAGGGTTAACACCGGGGAGCTGTTTTTT
CDR3: CASRAQDRVNTGELFF

D: -
length: 13
J: TRBJ2-5
V: TRBV27
size: -
DNA: TGTGCCAGCAGTTTGGGACGTGCGGAGACCCAGTACTTC
CDR3: CASSLGRAETQYF

D: -
length: 13
J: TRBJ2-1
V: TRBV14
size: -
DNA: TGTGCCAGCACCGAATTGAACAGGCAAGAGTTGTTCTTC
CDR3: CASTELNRQELFF

D: -
length: 15
J: TRBJ2-7
V: TRBV14
size: -
DNA: TGTGCCAGCAGCAAAAGCGGGCCGGCCTCCTACGAGCAGTACTTC
CDR3: CASSKSGPASYEQYF

D: -
length: 16
J: TRBJ2-2
V: TRBV5-4
size: once
DNA: TGTGCCAGCAGCTTGGAAGGGGGTTCGAACACCGGGGAGCTGTTTTTT
CDR3: CASSLEGGSNTGELFF

D: -
length: 15
J: TRBJ1-5
V: TRBV10-3
size: once
DNA: TGTGCCATCAGTGATTACGGGGCAGGGCTTCAGCCCCAGCATTTT
CDR3: CAISDYGAGLQPQHF

D: -
length: 14
J: TRBJ1-1
V: TRBV18
size: -
DNA: TGTGCCAGCTCACCAGAGGCATCGGGCACTGAAGCTTTCTTT
CDR3: CASSPEASGTEAFF

D: -
length: 15
J: TRBJ1-4
V: TRBV6-1
size: few
DNA: TGTGCCAGCAAATGGGAGACTGCAACTAATGAAAAACTGTTTTTT
CDR3: CASKWETATNEKLFF

D: TRBD1
length: 15
J: TRBJ2-1
V: TRBV6-1
size: -
DNA: TGTGCCAGCAGAGGGACAGGGGGCGTTTGGGATGAGCAGTTCTTC
CDR3: CASRGTGGVWDEQFF

D: -
length: 15
J: TRBJ2-7
V: TRBV7-2
size: -
DNA: TGTGCCAGCAGCTCCTGGCAGGGGTCTGTCTACGAGCAGTACTTC
CDR3: CASSSWQGSVYEQYF

D: -
length: 14
J: TRBJ1-5
V: TRBV30
size: -
DNA: TGTGCCTGGAGGGCTGACGGAGGCAATCAGCCCCAGCATTTT
CDR3: CAWRADGGNQPQHF

D: -
length: 13
J: TRBJ2-3
V: TRBV10-3
size: -
DNA: TGTGCCATTGCGGGCGGGAGCACAGATACGCAGTATTTT
CDR3: CAIAGGSTDTQYF

D: -
length: 15
J: TRBJ2-3
V: TRBV4-1
size: -
DNA: TGCGCCAGCAGAACGGGACTCCACTCCACAGATACGCAGTATTTT
CDR3: CASRTGLHSTDTQYF

D: TRBD1
length: 14
J: TRBJ2-7
V: TRBV6-6
size: -
DNA: TGTGCCAGCAGCCCGGGACAGGGAGTGTACGAGCAGTACTTC
CDR3: CASSPGQGVYEQYF

D: TRBD2
length: 16
J: TRBJ2-5
V: TRBV7-6
size: -
DNA: TGTGCCAGCAGCTTATCTAGCGGGAGAATTGGAGAGACCCAGTACTTC
CDR3: CASSLSSGRIGETQYF

D: TRBD2
length: 16
J: TRBJ2-3
V: TRBV18
size: -
DNA: TGTGCCAGCTCACCACCTGTGCGGGAGGGAGCCGATACGCAGTATTTT
CDR3: CASSPPVREGADTQYF

D: -
length: 14
J: TRBJ1-3
V: TRBV7-2
size: -
DNA: TGTGCCAGCAACCTAGGGGGTTATGGAAACACCATATATTTT
CDR3: CASNLGGYGNTIYF

D: TRBD2
length: 17
J: TRBJ2-7
V: TRBV12-5
size: -
DNA: TGTGCTAGTGGCACCGTCTCGGGGCTAGCGGGGCCTGACGAGCAGTACTTC
CDR3: CASGTVSGLAGPDEQYF

D: TRBD2
length: 15
J: TRBJ2-1
V: TRBV9
size: -
DNA: TGTGCCAGCACCGAGGGGGGACTAGCGGGAAATGAGCAGTTCTTC
CDR3: CASTEGGLAGNEQFF

D: -
length: 13
J: TRBJ1-5
V: TRBV2
size: -
DNA: TGTGCCAGCAGAATACAGGGACCTCAGCCCCAGCATTTT
CDR3: CASRIQGPQPQHF

D: TRBD1
length: 16
J: TRBJ2-7
V: TRBV25-1
size: -
DNA: TGTGCCAGCACCTCGGGGAGGGACAGGGGTGCCTACGAGCAGTACTTC
CDR3: CASTSGRDRGAYEQYF

D: -
length: 16
J: TRBJ2-1
V: TRBV5-5
size: -
DNA: TGTGCCAGCATGGGGTTTTGGGTGCCAGTGAACAATGAGCAGTTCTTC
CDR3: CASMGFWVPVNNEQFF

D: -
length: 13
J: TRBJ1-6
V: TRBV25-1
size: -
DNA: TGTGCCAGCATCGGTCCTGACGGTTCACCCCTCCACTTT
CDR3: CASIGPDGSPLHF

D: -
length: 15
J: TRBJ2-3
V: TRBV10-3
size: -
DNA: TGTGCCATTAGTCGGTCTGGCGGGGACCCGATGACGCAGTATTTT
CDR3: CAISRSGGDPMTQYF

D: TRBD1
length: 16
J: TRBJ1-5
V: TRBV28
size: -
DNA: TGTGCCAGCAGCACCAGACAGGGGTGGAGCAATCAGCCCCAGCATTTT
CDR3: CASSTRQGWSNQPQHF

D: TRBD2
length: 16
J: TRBJ2-3
V: TRBV30
size: once
DNA: TGTGCCCGAACAGGCGGCGTTAGCGGGGGGGCAGATACGCAGTATTTT
CDR3: CARTGGVSGGADTQYF

D: TRBD2
length: 16
J: TRBJ2-7
V: TRBV18
size: once
DNA: TGTGCCAGCTCACCACGGGGTTGGGGGGGAGACTACGAGCAGTACTTC
CDR3: CASSPRGWGGDYEQYF

D: -
length: 14
J: TRBJ1-1
V: TRBV25-1
size: -
DNA: TGTGCCAGCAGTCGTGGACAGATGAACACTGAAGCTTTCTTT
CDR3: CASSRGQMNTEAFF

D: -
length: 16
J: TRBJ1-5
V: TRBV4-2
size: -
DNA: TGTGCCAGCAGCCAAGATTCGAAGGGGTCCAGTCAGCCCCAGCATTTT
CDR3: CASSQDSKGSSQPQHF

D: TRBD1
length: 15
J: TRBJ2-5
V: TRBV6-1
size: -
DNA: TGTGCCAGCAGTGATTTGGGGACAGGACAAGAGACCCAGTACTTC
CDR3: CASSDLGTGQETQYF

D: -
length: 13
J: TRBJ1-2
V: TRBV27
size: -
DNA: TGTGCCAGCAGTCTCGCAGGGCAACATGGCTACACCTTC
CDR3: CASSLAGQHGYTF

D: TRBD1
length: 13
J: TRBJ1-2
V: TRBV6-5
size: -
DNA: TGTGCCAGCAGACGGACAGGGGGCTATGGCTACACCTTC
CDR3: CASRRTGGYGYTF

D: TRBD1
length: 14
J: TRBJ1-6
V: TRBV9
size: -
DNA: TGTGCCAGCAGCGTAGGGACAGGGGATTCACCCCTCCACTTT
CDR3: CASSVGTGDSPLHF

D: TRBD1
length: 14
J: TRBJ1-6
V: TRBV30
size: once
DNA: TGTGCCTGGAGGCCAGACAGGGGAGTTTCACCCCTCCACTTT
CDR3: CAWRPDRGVSPLHF

D: TRBD1
length: 12
J: TRBJ1-2
V: TRBV29-1
size: -
DNA: TGCACCCAAGGACAGGCAAACTATGGCTACACCTTC
CDR3: CTQGQANYGYTF

D: -
length: 13
J: TRBJ1-6
V: TRBV27
size: -
DNA: TGTGCCAGCAGTTTCGGGGGGGTCTCACCCCTCCACTTT
CDR3: CASSFGGVSPLHF

D: -
length: 13
J: TRBJ2-7
V: TRBV27
size: once
DNA: TGTGCCAGCAGTTTACGGGGTAGCTACGAGCAGTACTTC
CDR3: CASSLRGSYEQYF

D: TRBD1
length: 13
J: TRBJ1-5
V: TRBV10-3
size: -
DNA: TGTGCCATGTCACAGGGGATCGATCAGCCCCAGCATTTT
CDR3: CAMSQGIDQPQHF

D: TRBD1
length: 17
J: TRBJ1-4
V: TRBV18
size: -
DNA: TGTGCCAGCTCACTTTCCGATCTCGGGACAGGGAATGAAAAACTGTTTTTT
CDR3: CASSLSDLGTGNEKLFF

D: -
length: 14
J: TRBJ2-7
V: TRBV5-1
size: once
DNA: TGCGCCAGCAGCTTGGGGGGACCCTCCTACGAGCAGTACTTC
CDR3: CASSLGGPSYEQYF